The text below deals with one T cell receptor beta chain. Its antigen is unknown. The table came from immunoSEQ multiplex PCR; TCRdb's copy has only in-frame clones and leaves some out. The sample gives over 80,000 clones, 84% of which show up once; 4.5% to 5.5% is in the top ten. The V gene's germline CDR1 is LGHNA and CDR2 YNFKEQ. The CDR3 has 16 amino acids. V shed 4 bases, J shed 1 base, and the junction held 6 bases outside the gene matches. The sample is drawn from a study of OX40 agonist ivuxolimab in advanced cancers. In the study overall: Ivuxolimab, an agonistic anti-OX40 (CD134) antibody, was given to patients. Patients were infused with ivuxolimab every 2 weeks at 0.01 to 10 mg/kg.

Study-wide points: Doses of 0.1 to 3.0 mg/kg were accompanied by clonal expansion of CD4+ and CD8+ blood T cells by week 6. Also showing low normalized T-cell clonal expansion were some of the nonresponders.

The receptor was derived from an adult with an advanced solid tumor such as melanoma, head and neck, liver or kidney cancer. This rearrangement joins TRBV4-2 to TRBJ1-1; TRBD1 matches 10 bases. The source was CD4+ or CD8+ T cells sorted from blood, collected in a trial of the OX40 agonist ivuxolimab. The CDR3 region is CASSLTRQGANTEAFF. CDR3 nucleotides: TGTGCCAGCAGCCTTACAAGACAGGGGGCGAACACTGAAGCTTTCTTT.